Given below is one T cell receptor beta chain in context. It has no known antigen specificity. Per-base quality was not reported, and no clone a single base away is much larger than it. The immunoSEQ Assay, a bias-controlled multiplex PCR, was used to amplify TCRbeta CDR3 regions from genomic DNA. The authors processed their data as follows. Nucleated cell counts per sample were estimated from amplification of reference gene primers within the assay. To quantify the absolute abundance of each unique TCRbeta CDR3 rearrangement, sequence reads were collapsed and filtered. For each sample, productive Simpson clonality was calculated as the square root of Simpson's diversity index across productive rearrangements. In its TCRdb copy, this immuneACCESS table keeps in-frame sequences only and misses some clones. Where compared with another copy, unresolved V genes explain less than half of these, and the others have no known cause. V and J calls plus clone size are reproduced from that table; the DNA served to infer D and trimming. A total of 130,000 or so clones appear in this sample, 85% to 90% of them only once. Of the sample, roughly 4.3% falls within the top ten clones.

These data come from a study of blood T cell repertoires in COVID-19 (dated by TCRdb to the early 2020s). About the full investigation: Samples covering the acute and convalescent phases of COVID-19 were provided by collaborators in the United States, Italy and Spain. Subjects who had been exposed to COVID-19, were actively infected with it, or had recovered from it provided the deeply sampled blood TCRbeta repertoires that made up the dataset. The material from the prospective study consisted of cDNA or gDNA derived from T cells, B-cell-depleted T cells, or PBMCs. The repertoires were released in a freely available public database meant as a resource for research on the immune response to SARS-CoV-2. A de-identified subject ID, COVID-19 status, age in years and sex were almost always included in the sample metadata. Where available, HLA class I and class II types were taken from metadata supplied by the sample provider and were not determined by assay-based typing. The samples were drawn from two sources: the first 160 participants of the ongoing ImmuneRACE study, and 1,254 subjects contributed by 6 global collaborators. Summary of the overall study and its limitations: How much clinical and demographic metadata was included differed by source and by participant, and the metadata was provided uncurated.

At one collaborating source in Seattle, patients were enrolled during active infection and were followed longitudinally through the course of disease. Collaborating institutions collected whole blood in K2EDTA tubes following their own protocols. For TCRbeta analysis, collaborators shipped samples in one of three forms: frozen whole blood, isolated PBMCs, or DNA extracted from either of those sample types. The germline V gene gives CDR1 as SGHRS and CDR2 as YFSETQ. The CDR3 runs 16 amino acids, cysteine and phenylalanine included. Only the CDR3 region is kept as DNA, spanning 48 bases read in frame from base 1. V loses 4 bases at its end and J loses 0 bases; junction bases beyond the gene matches: 8.

This clonotype originated in a man in his sixties with COVID-19, enrolled during active disease. Recombination joined TRBV5-1 with TRBJ2-3; 7 of the junction bases match TRBD1. Material for sequencing was peripheral blood. The sequenced DNA is TGCGCCAGCAGCAGGACGGGACAGCTTAGCACAGATACGCAGTATTTT. This yields the protein CASSRTGQLSTDTQYF. Joined to the reference TRBV5-1 and TRBJ2-3 proteins, this CDR3 gives the full variable domain: KAGVTQTPRYLIKTRGQQVTLSCSPISGHRSVSWYQQTPGQGLQFLFEYFSETQRNKGNFPGRFSGRQFSNSRSEMNVSTLELGDSALYLCASSRTGQLSTDTQYFGPGTRLTVL.